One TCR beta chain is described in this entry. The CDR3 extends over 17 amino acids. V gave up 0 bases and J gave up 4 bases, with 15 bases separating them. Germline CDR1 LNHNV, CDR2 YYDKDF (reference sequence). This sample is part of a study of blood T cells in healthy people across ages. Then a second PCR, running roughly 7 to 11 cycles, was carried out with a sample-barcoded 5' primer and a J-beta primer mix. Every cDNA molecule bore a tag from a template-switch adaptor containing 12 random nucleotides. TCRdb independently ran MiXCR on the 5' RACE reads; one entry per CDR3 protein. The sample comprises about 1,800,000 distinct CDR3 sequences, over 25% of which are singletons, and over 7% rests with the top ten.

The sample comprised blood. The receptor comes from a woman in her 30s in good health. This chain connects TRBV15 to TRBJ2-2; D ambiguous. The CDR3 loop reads CATSRDFNGAVTGELFF. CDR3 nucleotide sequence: TGTGCCACCAGCAGAGATTTCAACGGCGCCGTCACCGGGGAGCTGTTTTTT.